What follows are 12 T cell receptor beta chains derived from one specimen sequenced in a study of shared clonotypes between healthy human individuals. The protocol was immunoSEQ multiplex PCR, while the TCRdb copy is restricted to in-frame clones and leaves out a portion. The profile shows 800,000 to 1,200,000 clones, about 80% of them singletons. Material for sequencing was memory CD4+ T cells from PBMCs. The subset denotes: CD45RA-negative fraction. The receptors were sampled from a man aged 18-30 years in good health. Some clones in this sample may be carry-over from other donors' samples.

V is TRBV6-1 and J is TRBJ2-7; 16 bases are shared with TRBD2. CDR3 length equals 15 residues. Per the germline V gene, CDR1 is MNHNS and CDR2 is SASEGT. V trimming: 7 bases; J trimming: 7 bases; junction bases outside the gene matches: 7. CDR3 in amino acids: CASNAGTSGRGEQYF. Written as DNA, the CDR3 is TGTGCCAGCAATGCGGGGACTAGCGGGAGGGGAGAGCAGTACTTC.

The chain employs TRBV5-4 and TRBJ1-2, with 7 bases matching TRBD1. V shed 4 bases and J 4 bases; nucleotides not matched to a gene: 7. Germline V gives CDR1 SGHNT, CDR2 YYREEE (reference sequence). There are 14 residues in the CDR3. CDR3 sequence reads: CASSTGQVRYGYTF. The CDR3 region has the DNA TGTGCCAGCAGCACAGGACAGGTCCGCTATGGCTACACCTTC. Drawing the rest from reference TRBV5-4 and TRBJ1-2, the complete variable domain is ETGVTQSPTHLIKTRGQQVTLRCSSQSGHNTVSWYQQALGQGPQFIFQYYREEENGRGNFPPRFSGLQFPNYSSELNVNALELDDSALYLCASSTGQVRYGYTFGSGTRLTVV.

This rearrangement joins TRBV9 to TRBJ2-6; unclear D gene. The CDR3 sequence is 14 residues long. CDR1 and CDR2 from the germline V gene are SGDLS and YYNGEE. Trimming took off 0 bases at V and 2 bases at J, with 3 bases between the two ends. CDR3 sequence: CASSVAPGANVLTF. Here the CDR3 DNA reads TGTGCCAGCAGCGTAGCTCCTGGGGCCAACGTCCTGACTTTC.

This clone was seen a few times. This sequence joins TRBV5-1 and TRBJ2-5; TRBD2 agrees at 7 bases. With 6 bases clipped from V and 5 bases from J, the junction kept 10 bases outside the gene matches. The CDR3 is 14 amino acids. Germline-derived CDR1 and CDR2 are SGHRS and YFSETQ. In DNA, the CDR3 is TGCGCCAGCACCCCGGGCGGGAGCAGTGAGACCCAGTACTTC. Translation gives CASTPGGSSETQYF.

V is TRBV6-5 and J is TRBJ2-5; 8 bases map to TRBD1. Losses at the gene ends were 5 bases for V and 2 bases for J; bases not matched to a gene: 4. Germline values: CDR1 MNHEY, CDR2 SVGAGI. The CDR3 is made up of 14 amino acids. The DNA of the CDR3 is TGTGCCAGCAGTCGCGACAGGGGACAAGAGACCCAGTACTTC. As protein: CASSRDRGQETQYF.

The V call is TRBV28, the J call TRBJ2-2, with D uncertain. This CDR3 spans 13 amino acids. Trimming stripped 7 bases from V and 5 bases from J, with 11 bases between. The V gene's germline CDR1 is MDHEN and CDR2 SYDVKM. CDR3 nucleotides: TGTGCCAGCATTAATACTGGGACCGGGGAGCTGTTTTTT. Its translation is CASINTGTGELFF. Complete variable domain (other parts from reference TRBV28 and TRBJ2-2): DVKVTQSSRYLVKRTGEKVFLECVQDMDHENMFWYRQDPGLGLRLIYFSYDVKMKEKGDIPEGYSVSREKKERFSLILESASTNQTSMYLCASINTGTGELFFGEGSRLTVL.

The chain recombines TRBV9 with TRBJ2-1, with D perhaps assigned TRBD1 or TRBD2 (5 bases each). The CDR3 is made up of 12 amino acids. The germline gives CDR1 SGDLS, CDR2 YYNGEE. V was cut by 0 bases and J by 8 bases, with 6 bases left in between. CDR3 nucleotide sequence: TGTGCCAGCAGCGTAGCGGGACATGAGCAGTTCTTC. Protein: CASSVAGHEQFF.

A word on this clone: This CDR3 is also generated by other DNA sequences in the sample. The chain carries TRBV7-2 and TRBJ2-7; D may be TRBD1 (8 bases). The CDR3 has 14 amino acids. Germline-derived CDR1 and CDR2 are SGHTA and FQGNSA. V lost 3 bases and J 3 bases, leaving 12 bases between the germline ends. The CDR3 DNA follows: TGTGCCAGCAGCTTCACAGGGGGGGACTACGAGCAGTACTTC. Its translation: CASSFTGGDYEQYF.

V is TRBV7-3 and J is TRBJ2-2; 13 nucleotides line up with TRBD2. V lost 5 bases and J lost 7; bases outside the gene matches: 10. Germline V gives CDR1 SGHTA, CDR2 FQGTGA. The CDR3 consists of 17 residues. This CDR3 is CASSNGLAGVGDGELFF. In DNA, the CDR3 is TGTGCCAGCAGCAACGGACTAGCGGGAGTTGGAGACGGGGAGCTGTTTTTT.

The rearrangement links TRBV4-3 to TRBJ2-5; either TRBD1 or TRBD2 may supply D (5 bases each). Germline V gene data show CDR1 as LGHNA and CDR2 as YSLEER. Trimming removed 0 bases from V and 4 bases from J, with 18 bases in between. The CDR3 runs 17 residues. The CDR3 region has the DNA TGCGCCAGCAGCCAAGAAGGGGACGCTTTGTTGGGAGAGACCCAGTACTTC. This codes for CASSQEGDALLGETQYF.

This clone was seen a single time. The chain employs TRBV28 and TRBJ2-7, with D possibly TRBD1 on 5 matching bases. Germline assignment: CDR1 MDHEN and CDR2 SYDVKM. The CDR3 spans 12 residues. Trimming took off 8 bases at V and 2 bases at J, with 10 bases between the two ends. CDR3 nucleotide sequence: TGTGCCAGCTGGACGACAGCCTACGAGCAGTACTTC. Protein sequence: CASWTTAYEQYF.

The rearrangement joins TRBV5-1 to TRBJ2-1; TRBD2 matches 14 bases. The germline V gene has CDR1 SGHRS and CDR2 YFSETQ. CDR3 length equals 18 residues. V gave up 2 bases and J gave up 0 bases; unmatched junction bases: 4. Here the CDR3 reads CASSFPGTSGSSYNEQFF. The CDR3 coding sequence is TGCGCCAGCAGCTTCCCCGGGACTAGCGGGAGCTCCTACAATGAGCAGTTCTTC.